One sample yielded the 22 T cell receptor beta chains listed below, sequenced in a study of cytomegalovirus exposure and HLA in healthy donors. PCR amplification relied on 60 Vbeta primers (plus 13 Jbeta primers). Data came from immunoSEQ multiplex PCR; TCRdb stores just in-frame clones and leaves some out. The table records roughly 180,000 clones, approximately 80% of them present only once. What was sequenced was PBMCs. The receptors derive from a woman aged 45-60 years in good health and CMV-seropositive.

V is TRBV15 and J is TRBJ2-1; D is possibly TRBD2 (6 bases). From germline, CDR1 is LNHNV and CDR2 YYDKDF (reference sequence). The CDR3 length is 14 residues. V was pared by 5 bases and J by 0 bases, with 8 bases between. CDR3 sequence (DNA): TGTGCCACCAGCGGGGGGAACTCCTACAATGAGCAGTTCTTC. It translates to CATSGGNSYNEQFF.

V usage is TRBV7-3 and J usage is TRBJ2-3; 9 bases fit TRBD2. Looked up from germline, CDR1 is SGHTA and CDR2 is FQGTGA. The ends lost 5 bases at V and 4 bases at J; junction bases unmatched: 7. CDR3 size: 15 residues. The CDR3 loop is CASSRGAGGPDTQYF. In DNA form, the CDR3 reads TGTGCCAGCAGCCGGGGAGCGGGGGGACCAGATACGCAGTATTTT.

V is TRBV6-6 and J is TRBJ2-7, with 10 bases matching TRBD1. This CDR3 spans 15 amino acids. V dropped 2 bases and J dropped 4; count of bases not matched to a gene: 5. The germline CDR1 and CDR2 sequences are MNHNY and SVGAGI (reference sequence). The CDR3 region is CASSYEGQGPYEQYF. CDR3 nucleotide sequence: TGTGCCAGCAGTTACGAGGGACAGGGGCCATACGAGCAGTACTTC.

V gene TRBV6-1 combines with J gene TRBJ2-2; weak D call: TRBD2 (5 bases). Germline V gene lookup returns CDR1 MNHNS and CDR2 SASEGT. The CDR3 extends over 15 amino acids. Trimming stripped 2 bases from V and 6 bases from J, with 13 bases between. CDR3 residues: CASSELGKGAGELFF. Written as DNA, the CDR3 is TGTGCCAGCAGTGAACTCGGGAAGGGAGCCGGGGAGCTGTTTTTT.

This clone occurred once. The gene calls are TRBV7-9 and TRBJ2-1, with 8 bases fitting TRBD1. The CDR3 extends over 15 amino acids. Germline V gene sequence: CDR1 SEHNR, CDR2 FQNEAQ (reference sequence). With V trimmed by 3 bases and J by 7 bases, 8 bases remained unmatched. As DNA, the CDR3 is TGTGCCAGCAGCTTGGGACAGGCCCTTTGGAATGAGCAGTTCTTC. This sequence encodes CASSLGQALWNEQFF.

The CDR3 DNA is TGTGCCAGCAGCTACCAGGGGGGGAACACTGAAGCTTTCTTT. Translated, it gives CASSYQGGNTEAFF. V usage is TRBV6-5 and J usage is TRBJ1-1, with 7 bases identical to TRBD1. Germline CDR1 MNHEY, CDR2 SVGAGI. The CDR3 is 14 amino acids. J was trimmed by 1 base and V by 6 bases; bases with no gene match: 5.

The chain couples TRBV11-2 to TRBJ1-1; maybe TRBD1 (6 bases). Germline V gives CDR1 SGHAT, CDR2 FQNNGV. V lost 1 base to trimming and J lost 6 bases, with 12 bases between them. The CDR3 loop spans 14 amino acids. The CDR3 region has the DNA TGTGCCAGCAGCTTAGCGGGGGGCGCAGCTGAAGCTTTCTTT. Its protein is CASSLAGGAAEAFF.

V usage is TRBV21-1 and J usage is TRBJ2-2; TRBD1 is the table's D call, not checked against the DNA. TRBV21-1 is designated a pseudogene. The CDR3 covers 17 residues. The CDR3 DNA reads TGTGCCAGCAGCAGAGGTGGGAGGGACAGGAGTACCGGGGAGCTGTTTTTT. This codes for CASSRGGRDRSTGELFF.

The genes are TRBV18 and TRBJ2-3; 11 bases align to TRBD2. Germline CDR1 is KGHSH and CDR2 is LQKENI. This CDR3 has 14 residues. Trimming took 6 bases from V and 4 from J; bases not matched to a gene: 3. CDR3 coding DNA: TGTGCCAGCTCGACTAGCGGGAAGGCAGATACGCAGTATTTT. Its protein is CASSTSGKADTQYF.

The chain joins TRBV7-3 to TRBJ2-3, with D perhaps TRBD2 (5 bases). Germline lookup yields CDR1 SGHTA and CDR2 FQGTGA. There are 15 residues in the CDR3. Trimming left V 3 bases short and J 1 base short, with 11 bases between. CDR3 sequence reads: CASSFRLSRTDTQYF. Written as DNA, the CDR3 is TGTGCCAGCAGCTTCAGACTATCGCGCACAGATACGCAGTATTTT.

The CDR3 here is CASSQEGTSFWGKNTEAFF. CDR3 sequence (DNA): TGCGCCAGCAGCCAAGAAGGTACTAGTTTCTGGGGAAAGAACACTGAAGCTTTCTTT. V and J are TRBV4-1 and TRBJ1-1; D remains unclear. Trimming removed 0 bases from V and 1 base from J, with 21 bases in between. CDR3 length equals 19 residues. Per germline, CDR1 MGHRA and CDR2 YSYEKL.

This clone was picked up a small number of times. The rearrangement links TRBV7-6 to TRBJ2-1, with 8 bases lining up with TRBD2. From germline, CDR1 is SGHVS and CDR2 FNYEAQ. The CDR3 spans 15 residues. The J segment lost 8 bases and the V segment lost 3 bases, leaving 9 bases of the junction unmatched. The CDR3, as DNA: TGTGCCAGCAGCTTTGGGACTAGAATTGTCGATGAGCAGTTCTTC. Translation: CASSFGTRIVDEQFF.

CDR3 in amino acids: CASSGWQPAGVGDTQYF. The CDR3, as DNA: TGCGCCAGCAGTGGTTGGCAACCAGCGGGGGTAGGAGATACGCAGTATTTT. The J gene is TRBJ2-3, the V gene TRBV10-2; 8 bases match TRBD2. CDR1 and CDR2 from the germline V gene are WSHSY and SAAADI. Trimming took 4 bases from V and 5 from J; bases not matched to a gene: 14. The CDR3 sequence is 17 residues long.

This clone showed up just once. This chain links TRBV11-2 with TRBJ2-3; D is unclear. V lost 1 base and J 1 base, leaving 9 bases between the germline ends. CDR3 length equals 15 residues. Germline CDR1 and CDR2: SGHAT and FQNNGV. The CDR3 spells CASSLAGFGTDTQYF. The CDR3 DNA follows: TGTGCCAGCAGCTTAGCAGGCTTCGGCACAGATACGCAGTATTTT.

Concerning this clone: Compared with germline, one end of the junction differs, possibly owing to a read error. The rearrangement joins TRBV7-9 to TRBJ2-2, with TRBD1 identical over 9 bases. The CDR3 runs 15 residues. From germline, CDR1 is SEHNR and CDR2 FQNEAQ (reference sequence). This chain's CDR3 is CSSSSTGTGTGELFF. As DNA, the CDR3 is TGTTCCAGCAGCTCTACCGGGACAGGGACCGGGGAGCTGTTTTTT.

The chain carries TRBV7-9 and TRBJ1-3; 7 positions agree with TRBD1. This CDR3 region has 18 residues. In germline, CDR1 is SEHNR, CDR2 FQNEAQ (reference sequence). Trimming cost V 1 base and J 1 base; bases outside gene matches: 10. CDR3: CASSLGGRQGGSGNTIYF. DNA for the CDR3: TGTGCCAGCAGCTTAGGAGGCCGACAGGGAGGTTCTGGAAACACCATATATTTT.

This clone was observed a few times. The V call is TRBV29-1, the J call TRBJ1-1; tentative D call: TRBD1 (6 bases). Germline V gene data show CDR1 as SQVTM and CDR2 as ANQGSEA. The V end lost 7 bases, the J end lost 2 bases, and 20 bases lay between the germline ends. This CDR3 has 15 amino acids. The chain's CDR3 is CSANGGQGSNTEAFF. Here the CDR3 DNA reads TGCAGCGCCAACGGGGGGCAGGGGAGTAACACTGAAGCTTTCTTT.

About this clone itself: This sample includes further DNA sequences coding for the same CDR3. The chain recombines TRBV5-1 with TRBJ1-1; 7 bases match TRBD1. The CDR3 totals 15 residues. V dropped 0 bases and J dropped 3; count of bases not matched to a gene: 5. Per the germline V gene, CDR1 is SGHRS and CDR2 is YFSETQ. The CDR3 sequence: CASSLEGRGYTEAFF. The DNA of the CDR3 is TGCGCCAGCAGCTTGGAGGGCAGGGGGTACACTGAAGCTTTCTTT.

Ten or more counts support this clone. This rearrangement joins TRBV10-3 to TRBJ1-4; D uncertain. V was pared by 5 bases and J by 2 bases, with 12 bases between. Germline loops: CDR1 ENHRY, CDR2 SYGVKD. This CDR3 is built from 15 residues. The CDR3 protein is CAISPGLGTNEKLFF. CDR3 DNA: TGTGCCATCAGTCCCGGACTGGGTACTAATGAAAAACTGTTTTTT.

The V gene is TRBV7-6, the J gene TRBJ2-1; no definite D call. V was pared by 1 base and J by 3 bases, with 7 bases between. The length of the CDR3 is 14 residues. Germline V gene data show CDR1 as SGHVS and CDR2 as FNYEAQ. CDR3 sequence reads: CASSLEAYYNEQFF. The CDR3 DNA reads TGTGCCAGCAGCTTAGAAGCGTACTACAATGAGCAGTTCTTC.

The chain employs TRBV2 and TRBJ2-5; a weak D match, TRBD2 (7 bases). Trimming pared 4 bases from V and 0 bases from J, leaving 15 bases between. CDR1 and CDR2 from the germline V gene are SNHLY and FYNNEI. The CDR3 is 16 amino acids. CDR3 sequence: CASSAGDYPYQETQYF. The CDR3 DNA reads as TGTGCCAGCAGTGCAGGGGACTACCCGTACCAAGAGACCCAGTACTTC.

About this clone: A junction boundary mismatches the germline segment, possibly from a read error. CDR3: CSSSTRLDETDTQYF. The CDR3 nucleotides are TGTTCCAGCAGCACCCGACTAGACGAGACGGATACGCAGTATTTT. The J gene is TRBJ2-3, the V gene TRBV7-9; D might be TRBD2 (6 bases). The CDR3 is made up of 15 amino acids. Germline assignment: CDR1 SEHNR and CDR2 FQNEAQ (reference sequence). Full variable domain (remainder filled in from reference TRBV7-9 and TRBJ2-3): DTGVSQNPRHKITKRGQNVTFRCDPISEHNRLYWYRQTLGQGPEFLTYFQNEAQLEKSRLLSDRFSAERPKGSFSTLEIQRTEQGDSAMYLCSSSTRLDETDTQYFGPGTRLTVL.